This record covers a single T cell receptor (beta chain). Its antigen remains unidentified. The record originates from a study of T cells expressing NK-cell markers. Study at large: The study sequenced eight donors, seven HCMV-seropositive and one seronegative.

TCRdb re-called the 5' RACE reads, yielding one record per CDR3 amino acid sequence without DNA. Across about 390,000 distinct CDR3 sequences, the top ten clones capture around 10% of the sample. General study results and limits: 1.0-7.0% of CD8+ T cells in several donors belonged to dominant NKG2C+ clonotypes.

Germline-derived CDR1 and CDR2 are SEHNR and FQNEAQ (reference sequence). This CDR3 region has 14 residues. Sequencing input: blood T cells: a sorted CD56 or NKG2C T cell subset, CD4+ or CD8+ T cells, or bulk PBMC T cells (not recorded which). The receptor's source is a woman aged 50 to 60 in good health. The gene calls are TRBV7-9 and TRBJ1-5; TCRdb calls TRBD1, which cannot be checked without DNA. The CDR3 region is CASSEDRADQPQHF.